These 19 T cell receptor beta chains originate from one sample sequenced in a study of blood T cell repertoires in COVID-19. Assay used: immunoSEQ multiplex PCR; TCRdb lists only in-frame clones, some missing. The sample lists tens of thousands of clones; 75% to 90% were seen once. What was sequenced was peripheral blood. The receptors were gathered from a human donor in a cohort sampled during active COVID-19.

This chain links TRBV6-5 with TRBJ1-1, with no clear D. Trimming took off 6 bases at V and 8 bases at J, with 13 bases between the two ends. The CDR3 has 12 amino acids. CDR1 is MNHEY, CDR2 SVGAGI, per germline. CDR3 residues: CASSQDRSEAFF. CDR3 coding DNA: TGTGCCAGCAGCCAGGATAGGTCGGAAGCTTTCTTT.

The chain has TRBV3-1 (or the pseudogene TRBV3-2) and TRBJ1-2, with 9 bases fitting TRBD1. Per germline, CDR1 LGHDT and CDR2 YNNKEL (reference sequence). V gave up 2 bases and J gave up 8 bases; unmatched junction bases: 15. The CDR3 has 17 amino acids. The CDR3 protein is CASSQNIGGQGTYGYTF. In DNA, the CDR3 is TGTGCCAGCAGCCAAAACATTGGGGGACAGGGAACTTACGGCTACACCTTC.

The chain couples TRBV18 to TRBJ2-1, with a weak D call TRBD2 (5 bases). The V gene lost 3 bases and the J gene lost 7 bases, with 13 bases spanning the gap. Germline assignment: CDR1 KGHSH and CDR2 LQKENI. The CDR3 runs 14 residues. The CDR3 DNA reads TGTGCCAGCTCACCGCAAACAACGGGAAATGAGCAGTTCTTC. Its translation is CASSPQTTGNEQFF.

V is TRBV28 and J is TRBJ2-7, with 9 bases identical to TRBD1. V lost 5 bases and J lost 4; bases outside the gene matches: 9. CDR3 length: 15 amino acids. Germline CDR1 is MDHEN and CDR2 is SYDVKM. The CDR3 protein is CASSPRQGVVYEQYF. Here the CDR3 DNA reads TGTGCCAGCAGTCCGAGACAGGGGGTCGTTTACGAGCAGTACTTC. Together with reference TRBV28 and TRBJ2-7, the CDR3 gives the full variable domain: DVKVTQSSRYLVKRTGEKVFLECVQDMDHENMFWYRQDPGLGLRLIYFSYDVKMKEKGDIPEGYSVSREKKERFSLILESASTNQTSMYLCASSPRQGVVYEQYFGPGTRLTVT.

The chain links TRBV2 to TRBJ2-7; no definite D call. Germline V gene data show CDR1 as SNHLY and CDR2 as FYNNEI. The germline V and J ends were trimmed by 3 bases and 0 bases, with 9 bases remaining between them. The CDR3 covers 14 residues. The CDR3 sequence is CASSDFPNSYEQYF. The CDR3, as DNA: TGTGCCAGCAGTGATTTTCCTAACTCCTACGAGCAGTACTTC.

The rearrangement joins TRBV2 to TRBJ1-5; maybe TRBD1 (5 bases). This CDR3 contains 14 residues. V gave up 6 bases and J gave up 1 base, with 10 bases separating them. In germline, CDR1 is SNHLY, CDR2 FYNNEI. The CDR3 sequence: CASRRDGSNQPQHF. CDR3 nucleotide sequence: TGTGCCAGCAGGCGGGACGGCAGCAATCAGCCCCAGCATTTT.

The rearrangement links TRBV4-2 to TRBJ1-6; TRBD1 is a possible D gene (5 bases). The CDR3 has 15 amino acids. V was trimmed by 2 bases and J by 8 bases, leaving 13 bases between them. Looked up from germline, CDR1 is LGHNA and CDR2 is YNFKEQ. CDR3 in amino acids: CASSQYPQGDSPLHF. As DNA, the CDR3 is TGTGCCAGCAGCCAATATCCCCAGGGTGATTCACCCCTCCACTTT.

This clone was observed a few times. The chain has TRBV3-1 (or the pseudogene TRBV3-2) and TRBJ2-2; D ambiguous. Trimming stripped 2 bases from V and 2 bases from J, with 6 bases between. Germline V gives CDR1 LGHDT, CDR2 YNNKEL (reference sequence). The CDR3 is 14 amino acids. CDR3 nucleotide sequence: TGTGCCAGCAGCCAATTAGTTAACACCGGGGAGCTGTTTTTT. Translating it yields CASSQLVNTGELFF.

The gene calls are TRBV3-1 (or the pseudogene TRBV3-2) and TRBJ2-7, with 7 bases that match TRBD2. Germline V gives CDR1 LGHDT, CDR2 YNNKEL (reference sequence). The J segment lost 1 base and the V segment lost 1 base, leaving 4 bases of the junction unmatched. There are 15 residues in the CDR3. CDR3 protein: CASSQGLASSYEQYF. CDR3 bases: TGTGCCAGCAGCCAAGGACTAGCTAGTTCCTACGAGCAGTACTTC.

This rearrangement joins TRBV27 to TRBJ2-7; D unresolved. The germline V gene encodes CDR1 MNHEY and CDR2 SMNVEV (reference sequence). The CDR3 consists of 13 residues. Trimming took 6 bases from V and 3 from J, leaving 12 bases between them. CDR3 loop: CASRSGFFYEQYF. DNA for the CDR3: TGTGCCAGCAGATCAGGATTCTTCTACGAGCAGTACTTC.

The chain carries TRBV5-4 and TRBJ2-3; 10 nucleotides line up with TRBD2. CDR3 length: 15 residues. Germline CDR1 is SGHNT and CDR2 is YYREEE (reference sequence). Trimming removed 4 bases from V and 3 bases from J; junction bases left unmatched: 5. CDR3 loop: CASSPGLAATDTQYF. The CDR3 DNA is TGTGCCAGCAGCCCCGGACTAGCGGCAACAGATACGCAGTATTTT.

The chain links TRBV15 to TRBJ2-5; 7 bases align to TRBD2. The CDR3 spans 15 residues. Germline CDR1 is LNHNV and CDR2 is YYDKDF (reference sequence). V shed 1 base, J shed 5 bases, and the junction held 7 bases outside the gene matches. CDR3 DNA: TGTGCCACCAGCAGAGGGTCAGCGGGGAGGGAGACCCAGTACTTC. It yields the protein CATSRGSAGRETQYF. The variable domain in full, completed from reference TRBV15 and TRBJ2-5, reads DAMVIQNPRYQVTQFGKPVTLSCSQTLNHNVMYWYQQKSSQAPKLLFHYYDKDFNNEADTPDNFQSRRPNTSFCFLDIRSPGLGDTAMYLCATSRGSAGRETQYFGPGTRLLVL.

The V and J genes are TRBV11-2 and TRBJ2-7, with 8 bases fitting TRBD2. Germline CDR1 SGHAT, CDR2 FQNNGV. This CDR3 is built from 16 residues. J was trimmed by 4 bases and V by 1 base; bases with no gene match: 9. CDR3 protein: CASSLVLAGGQYEQYF. DNA for the CDR3: TGTGCCAGCAGCTTAGTTTTGGCGGGAGGACAATACGAGCAGTACTTC.

The chain links TRBV28 to TRBJ1-2; the D is unclear. The CDR3 is 12 amino acids. CDR1 is MDHEN, CDR2 SYDVKM, per germline. The V and J ends lost 6 bases and 6 bases respectively, with 11 bases between them. The CDR3 bases are TGTGCCAGCAGCTCCGTAACTGATGGCTACACCTTC. Protein sequence: CASSSVTDGYTF.

The rearrangement links TRBV6-5 to TRBJ1-1; 10 bases agree with TRBD1. The V and J ends lost 4 bases and 10 bases, in that order; junction bases with no gene match: 9. The CDR3 length is 14 residues. Germline CDR1 and CDR2: MNHEY and SVGAGI. CDR3 amino acids: CASSLGTGAFGAFF. For the CDR3, the DNA is TGTGCCAGCAGTTTGGGGACAGGGGCTTTCGGAGCTTTCTTT.

The rearrangement joins TRBV6-6 to TRBJ1-2; 8 bases are a match to TRBD1. The CDR3 is 14 amino acids. Trimming at V came to 2 bases and at J to 4 bases, leaving 3 bases not matched to a gene. CDR1 and CDR2 (germline): MNHNY, SVGAGI (reference sequence). In nucleotides, the CDR3 is TGTGCCAGCAGTTACACCCAGGGGGCCTATGGCTACACCTTC. Protein sequence: CASSYTQGAYGYTF.

V is TRBV5-1 and J is TRBJ1-2; 9 nucleotides agree with TRBD1. V lost 4 bases to trimming and J lost 4 bases; unmatched junction nucleotides: 5. Per the germline V gene, CDR1 is SGHRS and CDR2 is YFSETQ. The CDR3 is 14 residues long. CDR3 loop: CASSGTGQGYGYTF. CDR3 nucleotide sequence: TGCGCCAGCAGCGGAACGGGACAGGGCTATGGCTACACCTTC.

The genes are TRBV5-1 and TRBJ1-1, with a weak D call TRBD1 (5 bases). Trimming removed 0 bases from V and 2 bases from J, with 11 bases in between. The CDR3 has 15 amino acids. Germline-derived CDR1 and CDR2 are SGHRS and YFSETQ. The CDR3 sequence is CASSLGGRGNTEAFF. The CDR3 bases are TGCGCCAGCAGCTTGGGGGGCAGAGGAAACACTGAAGCTTTCTTT. Variable domain in full (rest from reference TRBV5-1 and TRBJ1-1): KAGVTQTPRYLIKTRGQQVTLSCSPISGHRSVSWYQQTPGQGLQFLFEYFSETQRNKGNFPGRFSGRQFSNSRSEMNVSTLELGDSALYLCASSLGGRGNTEAFFGQGTRLTVV.

This rearrangement joins TRBV6-5 to TRBJ2-7, with 9 bases lining up with TRBD2. The CDR3 totals 15 residues. Trimming cost V 7 bases and J 3 bases; bases outside gene matches: 10. From germline, CDR1 is MNHEY and CDR2 SVGAGI. CDR3 amino acids: CASKSPGRGGYEQYF. The CDR3, as DNA: TGTGCCAGCAAATCCCCTGGGCGGGGGGGCTACGAGCAGTACTTC.